This TCR beta chain emerged from a study of CD8+CD57+ T cells in acquired aplastic anemia. Overall study context: Isolated CD4+ and CD8+ cells, once sorted, yielded DNA averaging roughly 3 ug.

TCR beta VDJ combinations and CDR3 sequences were profiled from genomic DNA. TCRdb re-called the reads with MiXCR, one entry per CDR3 protein. The data hold 150,000 to 200,000 distinct CDR3 sequences, with roughly 43% observed a single time. This clonotype was detected only once. The antigen remains unidentified. Findings and limits, study-wide: With respect to CD8+ Simpson's diversity, patients and controls did not differ significantly.

Whoever was chosen for sequencing had shown CD8+CD57+ cell expansion by flow cytometry. This clonotype was sampled from a human donor with aplastic anemia. Sequencing input: sorted CD4+, CD8+, or CD8+CD57+ T cells (not recorded which) from PBMCs.

CDR3 sequence (DNA): TGTGCCAGCAGCTTATCTCCAGGGAATGGCTACACCTTC. Translated, it gives CASSLSPGNGYTF. The chain links TRBV7-3 to TRBJ1-2; D may be TRBD1 (5 bases). The CDR3 spans 13 residues. The germline gives CDR1 SGHTA, CDR2 FQGTGA. V was clipped by 2 bases and J by 6 bases, with 10 bases between them.